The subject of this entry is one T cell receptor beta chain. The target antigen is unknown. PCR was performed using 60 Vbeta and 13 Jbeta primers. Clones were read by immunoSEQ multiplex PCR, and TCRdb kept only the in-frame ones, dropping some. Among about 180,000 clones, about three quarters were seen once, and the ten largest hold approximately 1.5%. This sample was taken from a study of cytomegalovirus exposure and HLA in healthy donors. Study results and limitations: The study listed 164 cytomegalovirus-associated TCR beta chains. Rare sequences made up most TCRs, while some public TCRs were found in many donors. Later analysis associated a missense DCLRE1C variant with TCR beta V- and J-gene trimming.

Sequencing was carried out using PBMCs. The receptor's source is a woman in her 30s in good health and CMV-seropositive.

The CDR3 protein is CASRDRYSNQPQHF. As DNA, the CDR3 is TGTGCCAGCCGGGACAGATATAGCAATCAGCCCCAGCATTTT. The chain couples TRBV6-5 to TRBJ1-5, with 7 nucleotides matching TRBD1. Germline loops: CDR1 MNHEY, CDR2 SVGAGI. The J segment lost 0 bases and the V segment lost 8 bases, leaving 4 bases of the junction unmatched. The CDR3 is 14 amino acids.